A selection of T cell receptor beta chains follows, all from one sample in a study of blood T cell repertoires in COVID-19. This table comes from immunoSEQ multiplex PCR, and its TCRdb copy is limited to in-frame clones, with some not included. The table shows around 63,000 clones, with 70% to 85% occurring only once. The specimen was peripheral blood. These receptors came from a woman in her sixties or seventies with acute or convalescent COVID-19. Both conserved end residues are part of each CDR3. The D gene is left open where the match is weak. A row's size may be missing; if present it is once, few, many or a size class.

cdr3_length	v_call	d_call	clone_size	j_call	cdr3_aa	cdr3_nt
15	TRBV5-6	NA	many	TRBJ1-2	CASSGWLGGENGYTF	TGTGCCAGCAGCGGCTGGTTAGGGGGGGAAAATGGCTACACCTTC
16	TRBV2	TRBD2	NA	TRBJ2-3	CASSAVQRGSTDTQYF	TGTGCCAGCAGCGCTGTGCAGCGGGGGAGCACAGATACGCAGTATTTT
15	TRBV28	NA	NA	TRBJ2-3	CASSLPTEITDTQYF	TGTGCCAGCAGTTTACCAACAGAGATCACAGATACGCAGTATTTT
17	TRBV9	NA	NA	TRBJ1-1	CASSVGLVEEMNTEAFF	TGTGCCAGCAGCGTAGGGTTGGTGGAGGAAATGAACACTGAAGCTTTCTTT
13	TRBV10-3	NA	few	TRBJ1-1	CAIGPGMNTEAFF	TGTGCCATCGGCCCAGGGATGAACACTGAAGCTTTCTTT
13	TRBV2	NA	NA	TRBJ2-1	CASSEEVRSEQFF	TGTGCCAGCAGTGAAGAGGTTCGGAGTGAGCAGTTCTTC
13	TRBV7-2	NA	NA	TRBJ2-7	CASSLSSSYEQYF	TGTGCCAGCAGCTTAAGCTCTTCCTACGAGCAGTACTTC
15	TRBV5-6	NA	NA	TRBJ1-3	CASSFDGKSGNTIYF	TGTGCCAGCAGCTTTGACGGGAAATCTGGAAACACCATATATTTT
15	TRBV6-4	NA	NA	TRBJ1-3	CASSDPEFSGNTIYF	TGTGCCAGCAGTGACCCCGAGTTCTCTGGAAACACCATATATTTT
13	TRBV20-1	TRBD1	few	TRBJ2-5	CSASGQDGRTQYF	TGCAGTGCTAGTGGACAGGACGGTAGGACCCAGTACTTC
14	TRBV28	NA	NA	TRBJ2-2	CASSLSGNTGELFF	TGTGCCAGCAGTTTATCGGGGAACACCGGGGAGCTGTTTTTT
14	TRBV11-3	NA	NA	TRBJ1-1	CASSLAQLNTEAFF	TGTGCCAGCAGCTTAGCACAGCTGAACACTGAAGCTTTCTTT
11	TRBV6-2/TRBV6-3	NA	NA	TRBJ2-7	CASSDIYEQYF	TGTGCCAGCAGTGACATCTACGAGCAGTACTTC
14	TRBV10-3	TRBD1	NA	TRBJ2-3	CAISEGQGIDTQYF	TGTGCCATCAGTGAGGGACAGGGGATAGATACGCAGTATTTT
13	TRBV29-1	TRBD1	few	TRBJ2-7	CSVVGTGTYEQYF	TGCAGCGTTGTCGGGACAGGCACCTACGAGCAGTACTTC
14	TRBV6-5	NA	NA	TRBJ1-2	CASSYSFGEGSYTF	TGTGCCAGCAGTTACTCGTTCGGGGAGGGGAGCTACACCTTC
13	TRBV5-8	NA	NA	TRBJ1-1	CASSLDLGGRAFF	TGTGCCAGCAGCTTGGATCTGGGGGGGAGGGCTTTCTTT
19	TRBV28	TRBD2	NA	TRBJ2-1	CASSFQLAGVFSSYNEQFF	TGTGCCAGCAGTTTTCAACTAGCGGGGGTCTTCAGCTCCTACAATGAGCAGTTCTTC
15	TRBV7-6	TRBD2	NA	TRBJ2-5	CASSVNRLAEETQYF	TGTGCCAGCAGCGTAAACCGACTAGCGGAAGAGACCCAGTACTTC
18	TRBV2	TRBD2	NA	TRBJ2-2	CASRLHGSGGAYTGELFF	TGTGCCAGCAGGCTCCACGGTAGCGGGGGGGCCTACACCGGGGAGCTGTTTTTT
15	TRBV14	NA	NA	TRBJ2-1	CASSPPRGLGDEQFF	TGTGCCAGCAGCCCCCCCAGGGGTTTGGGCGATGAGCAGTTCTTC
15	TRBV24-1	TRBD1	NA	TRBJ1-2	CATSQGTAANYGYTF	TGTGCCACCAGTCAAGGGACAGCAGCTAACTATGGCTACACCTTC
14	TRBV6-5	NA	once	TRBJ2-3	CASSYGRYTDTQYF	TGTGCCAGCAGTTACGGCAGATACACAGATACGCAGTATTTT
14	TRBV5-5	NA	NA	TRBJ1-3	CASSHGPRPDTIYF	TGTGCCAGCAGCCATGGTCCCCGCCCGGACACCATATATTTT
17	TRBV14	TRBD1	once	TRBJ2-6	CASSPWRQGTGANVLTF	TGTGCCAGCAGCCCTTGGCGACAGGGGACTGGGGCCAACGTCCTGACTTTC
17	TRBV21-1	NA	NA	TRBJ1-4	CASSQKMKAGVNEKLFF	TGTGCCAGCAGCCAAAAAATGAAGGCAGGGGTTAATGAAAAACTGTTTTTT
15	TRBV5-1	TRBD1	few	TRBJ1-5	CASRQTGDSNQPQHF	TGCGCCAGCAGACAAACAGGGGATAGCAATCAGCCCCAGCATTTT
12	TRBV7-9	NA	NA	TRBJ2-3	CASSPDLDTQYF	TGTGCCAGCAGCCCCGACTTAGATACGCAGTATTTT
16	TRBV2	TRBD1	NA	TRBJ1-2	CASSEIRDRGAYGYTF	TGTGCCAGCAGCGAGATCCGGGACAGGGGAGCCTATGGCTACACCTTC
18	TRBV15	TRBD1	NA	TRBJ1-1	CATSRFHDRGGGNTEAFF	TGTGCCACCAGCAGATTTCATGACAGGGGAGGGGGTAACACTGAAGCTTTCTTT
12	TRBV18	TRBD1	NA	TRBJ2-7	CASSAYRGEQYF	TGTGCCAGCTCAGCCTACAGGGGCGAGCAGTACTTC
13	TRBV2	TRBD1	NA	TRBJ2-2	CASIETGSGELFF	TGTGCCAGCATTGAGACAGGGTCCGGGGAGCTGTTTTTT
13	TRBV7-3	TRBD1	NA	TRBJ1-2	CASSLNGRGQYTF	TGTGCCAGCAGCTTAAACGGCAGGGGGCAATACACCTTC
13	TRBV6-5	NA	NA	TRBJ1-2	CASRAEGHYGYTF	TGTGCCAGCAGGGCGGAGGGACACTATGGCTACACCTTC
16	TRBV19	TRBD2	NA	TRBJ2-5	CASSPGLAGGQETQYF	TGTGCCAGTAGTCCTGGACTAGCGGGGGGCCAAGAGACCCAGTACTTC
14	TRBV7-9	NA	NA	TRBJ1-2	CASSLDATTYGYTF	TGTGCCAGCAGCTTAGATGCCACTACATATGGCTACACCTTC
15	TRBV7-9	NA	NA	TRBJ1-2	CASSPLSGVRSGYTF	TGTGCCAGCAGCCCCCTATCCGGGGTCAGGAGCGGCTACACCTTC
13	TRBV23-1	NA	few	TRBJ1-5	CASGGGCIQPQHF	TGCGCCAGCGGGGGCGGTTGCATTCAGCCCCAGCATTTT
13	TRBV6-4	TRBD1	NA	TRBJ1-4	CASSRDRGEKLFF	TGTGCCAGCAGCCGGGACAGGGGGGAAAAACTGTTTTTT
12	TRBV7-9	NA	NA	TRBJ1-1	CASSRLAPEAFF	TGTGCCAGCAGCCGTTTAGCGCCTGAAGCTTTCTTT
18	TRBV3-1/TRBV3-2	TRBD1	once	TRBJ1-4	CASSLGTVAGLGGEKLFF	TGTGCCAGCAGCCTCGGGACAGTTGCCGGATTGGGCGGAGAAAAACTGTTTTTT
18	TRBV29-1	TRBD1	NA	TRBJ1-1	CSGLKGWGQGVRNTEAFF	TGCAGCGGCCTAAAAGGGTGGGGACAGGGGGTCAGGAACACTGAAGCTTTCTTT
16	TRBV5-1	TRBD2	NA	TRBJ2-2	CASSYLSGGASGELFF	TGCGCCAGCAGCTACCTTAGCGGGGGGGCCTCCGGGGAGCTGTTTTTT
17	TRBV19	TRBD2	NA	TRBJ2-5	CASSMKSSGVPGETQYF	TGTGCCAGTAGTATGAAGTCTAGCGGGGTCCCGGGGGAGACCCAGTACTTC
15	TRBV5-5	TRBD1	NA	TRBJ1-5	CASSWGQGSNQPQHF	TGTGCCAGCAGCTGGGGACAGGGGAGCAATCAGCCCCAGCATTTT
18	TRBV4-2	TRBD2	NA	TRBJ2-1	CASSQDILRGDYWNEQFF	TGTGCCAGCAGCCAAGATATCTTGCGGGGGGATTATTGGAATGAGCAGTTCTTC
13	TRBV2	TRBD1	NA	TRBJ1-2	CASSGQGQDGYTF	TGTGCCAGCAGTGGACAGGGTCAAGATGGCTACACCTTC
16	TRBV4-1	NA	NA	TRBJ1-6	CASSQEGAGDNSPLHF	TGCGCCAGCAGCCAAGAGGGTGCAGGCGATAATTCACCCCTCCACTTT
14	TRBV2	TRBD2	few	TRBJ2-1	CASSGDGTKNEQFF	TGTGCCAGCAGTGGCGACGGGACTAAGAATGAGCAGTTCTTC
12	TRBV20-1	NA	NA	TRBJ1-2	CSASSANYGYTF	TGCAGTGCTAGTTCCGCTAACTATGGCTACACCTTC